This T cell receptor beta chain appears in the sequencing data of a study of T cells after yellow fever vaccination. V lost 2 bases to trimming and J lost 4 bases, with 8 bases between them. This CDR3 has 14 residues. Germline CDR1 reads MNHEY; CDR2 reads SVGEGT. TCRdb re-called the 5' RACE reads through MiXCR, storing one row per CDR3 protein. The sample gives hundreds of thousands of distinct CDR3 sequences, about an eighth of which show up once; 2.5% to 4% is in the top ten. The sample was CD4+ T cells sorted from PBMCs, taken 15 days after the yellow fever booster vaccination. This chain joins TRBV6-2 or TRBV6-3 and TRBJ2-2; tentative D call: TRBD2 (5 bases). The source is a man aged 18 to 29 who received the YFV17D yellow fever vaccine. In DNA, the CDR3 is TGTGCCAGCAGTTACGACCGGGGCACCGGGGAGCTGTTTTTT. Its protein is CASSYDRGTGELFF.